This T cell receptor (beta chain) was sequenced in a study of CD8 T cells in ankylosing spondylitis. Study-wide results and caveats: Disease-linked clones were CD8+ and relatively rare in peripheral blood. Within matched ankylosing spondylitis synovial fluid, disease-linked clones were reportedly significantly enriched. The study identified a TCR beta motif of about eight highly homologous variants that appeared characteristic of ankylosing spondylitis blood. Several of the motif variants were reported before in synovial fluid and blood from reactive arthritis.

TCRdb analysed the 5' RACE reads with MiXCR anew, one entry per CDR3 protein. Of around 770,000 distinct CDR3 sequences listed, around 11% are singletons. Trimming removed 5 bases from V and 4 bases from J, with 17 bases in between. There are 15 residues in the CDR3. CDR1 and CDR2 from the germline V gene are SEHNR and FQNEAQ (reference sequence). The table lists this clonotype with many counts. The antigen remains unidentified. The source of this sequence is a male donor with ankylosing spondylitis. Sequencing input: blood, either unsorted or a sorted T cell fraction (not recorded which). J is TRBJ1-2 and V is TRBV7-9; D might be TRBD1 (5 bases). CDR3 residues: CASSPPVRGGYGYTF. CDR3 bases: TGTGCCAGCAGCCCCCCCGTGCGGGGCGGCTATGGCTACACCTTC.